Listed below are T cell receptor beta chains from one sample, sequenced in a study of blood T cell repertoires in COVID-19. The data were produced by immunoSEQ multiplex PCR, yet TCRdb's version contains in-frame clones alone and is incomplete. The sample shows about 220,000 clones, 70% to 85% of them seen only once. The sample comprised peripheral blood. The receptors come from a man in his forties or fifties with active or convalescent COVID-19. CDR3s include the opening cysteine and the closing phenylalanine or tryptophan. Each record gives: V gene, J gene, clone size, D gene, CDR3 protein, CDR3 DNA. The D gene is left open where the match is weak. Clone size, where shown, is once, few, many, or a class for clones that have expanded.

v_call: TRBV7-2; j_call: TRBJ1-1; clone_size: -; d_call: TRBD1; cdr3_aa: CASSPSGQYTEAFF; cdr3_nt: TGTGCCAGCAGCCCCTCGGGACAGTACACTGAAGCTTTCTTT
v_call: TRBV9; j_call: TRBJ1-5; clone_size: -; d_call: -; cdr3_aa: CASSGSWGPTGQPQHF; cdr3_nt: TGTGCCAGCAGTGGATCCTGGGGGCCGACGGGGCAGCCCCAGCATTTT
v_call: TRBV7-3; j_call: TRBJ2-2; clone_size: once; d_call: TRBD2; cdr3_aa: CASRPGRAEPGELFF; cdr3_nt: TGTGCCAGCAGACCGGGGAGGGCCGAACCCGGGGAGCTGTTTTTT
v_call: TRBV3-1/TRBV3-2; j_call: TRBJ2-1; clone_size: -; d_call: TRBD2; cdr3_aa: CASSPGLAWNEQFF; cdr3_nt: TGTGCCAGCAGCCCGGGACTAGCGTGGAATGAGCAGTTCTTC
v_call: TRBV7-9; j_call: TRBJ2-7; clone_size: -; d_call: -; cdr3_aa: CASSGQTYEQYF; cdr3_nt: TGTGCCAGCAGCGGACAAACCTACGAGCAGTACTTC
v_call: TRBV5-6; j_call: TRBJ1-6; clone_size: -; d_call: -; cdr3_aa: CASSLALTGVGSPLHF; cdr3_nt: TGTGCCAGCAGCTTGGCCTTAACGGGGGTCGGATCACCCCTCCACTTT
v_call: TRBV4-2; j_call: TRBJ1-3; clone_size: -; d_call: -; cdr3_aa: CASSQGWVRSSGNTIYF; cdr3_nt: TGTGCCAGCAGCCAAGGATGGGTGAGGAGCTCTGGAAACACCATATATTTT
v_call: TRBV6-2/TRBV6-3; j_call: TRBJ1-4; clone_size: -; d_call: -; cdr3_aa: CASSQVRGGYEKLFF; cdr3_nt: TGTGCCAGCAGCCAGGTCCGTGGGGGCTATGAAAAACTGTTTTTT
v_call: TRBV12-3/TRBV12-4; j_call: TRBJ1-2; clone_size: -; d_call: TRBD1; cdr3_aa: CASGDRTNYGYTF; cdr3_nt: TGTGCCAGCGGGGACAGAACTAACTATGGCTACACCTTC
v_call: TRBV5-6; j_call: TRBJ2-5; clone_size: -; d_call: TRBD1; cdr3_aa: CASSSVRQGETQYF; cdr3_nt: TGTGCCAGCAGCTCAGTGAGACAGGGGGAGACCCAGTACTTC
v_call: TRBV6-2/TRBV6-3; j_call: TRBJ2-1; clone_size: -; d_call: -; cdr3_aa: CASSYSDYNEQFF; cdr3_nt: TGTGCCAGCAGTTACAGCGACTACAATGAGCAGTTCTTC
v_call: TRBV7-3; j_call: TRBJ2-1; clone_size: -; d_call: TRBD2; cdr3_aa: CASSAPGWGGKNNEQFF; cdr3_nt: TGTGCCAGCAGCGCCCCCGGTTGGGGAGGGAAGAACAATGAGCAGTTCTTC
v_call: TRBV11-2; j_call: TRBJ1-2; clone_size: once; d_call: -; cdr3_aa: CASSRQSNYGYTF; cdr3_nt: TGTGCCAGCAGCCGACAGAGTAACTATGGCTACACCTTC